A single sample gave rise to the 31 T cell receptor beta chains below, sequenced in a study of blood T cells in healthy people across ages. A second PCR of roughly 7 to 11 cycles used a sample-barcoded 5' primer and a J-beta primer mix. TCRdb analysed the 5' RACE reads with MiXCR anew, one entry per CDR3 protein. The table shows 700,000 or so distinct CDR3 sequences, with about 24% occurring only once. The sample taken for sequencing was blood. These receptors were obtained from a man aged 65-85 years in good health.

In this sample, this clonotype turned up a few times. The chain has TRBV7-3 and TRBJ2-3; no clear D. CDR3 size: 13 residues. V lost 6 bases, J lost 7 bases, and 14 bases lay in between. CDR1 is SGHTA, CDR2 FQGTGA, per germline. For the CDR3, the DNA is TGTGCCAGCAGTTTGGAAGCGATTAATACGCAGTATTTT. Amino acids: CASSLEAINTQYF. Supplemented by reference TRBV7-3 and TRBJ2-3, the full variable domain reads GAGVSQTPSNKVTEKGKYVELRCDPISGHTALYWYRQSLGQGPEFLIYFQGTGAADDSGLPNDRFFAVRPEGSVSTLKIQRTERGDSAVYLCASSLEAINTQYFGPGTRLTVL.

The rearrangement uses TRBV5-1 and TRBJ1-3; D gene ambiguous. The CDR3 has 17 residues. The germline V gene has CDR1 SGHRS and CDR2 YFSETQ. The ends were cut back, 1 base at V and 0 bases at J, with 14 bases in the middle. CDR3 bases: TGCGCCAGCAGCTTGTCGTCCGGGATGAGCTCTGGAAACACCATATATTTT. It translates to CASSLSSGMSSGNTIYF.

This clonotype turned up a few times. The chain couples TRBV19 to TRBJ2-4, with a weak D call TRBD1 (6 bases). The germline CDR1 and CDR2 sequences are LNHDA and SQIVND (reference sequence). The CDR3 extends over 14 amino acids. V shed 6 bases and J shed 5 bases, with 14 bases lying between them. The CDR3 is CASRPQGRQNIQYF. As DNA, the CDR3 is TGTGCCAGTAGGCCGCAGGGGCGACAAAACATTCAGTACTTC.

This chain links TRBV7-9 with TRBJ2-1; TRBD2 agrees at 15 bases. CDR3 length equals 17 residues. V was pared by 4 bases and J by 8 bases, with 9 bases of the junction left unmatched. The germline V gene encodes CDR1 SEHNR and CDR2 FQNEAQ (reference sequence). The CDR3 region has the DNA TGTGCCAGCAGCTCCCCCCTCGGACTAGCGGGAGGGGATGAGCAGTTCTTC. Amino acid sequence: CASSSPLGLAGGDEQFF. The full variable domain, in which reference TRBV7-9 and TRBJ2-1 provide the parts outside the CDR3, is DTGVSQNPRHKITKRGQNVTFRCDPISEHNRLYWYRQTLGQGPEFLTYFQNEAQLEKSRLLSDRFSAERPKGSFSTLEIQRTEQGDSAMYLCASSSPLGLAGGDEQFFGPGTRLTVL.

The chain joins TRBV25-1 to TRBJ1-1; D unresolved. V lost 1 base and J 0 bases, leaving 9 bases between the germline ends. Germline CDR1 and CDR2: MGHDK and SYGVNS. This CDR3 region has 15 residues. CDR3 loop: CASSEFTLMNTEAFF. CDR3 DNA: TGTGCCAGCAGTGAATTTACCCTAATGAACACTGAAGCTTTCTTT.

This clonotype was seen ten or more times. The chain is built from TRBV7-3 and TRBJ2-1, with TRBD2 identical over 7 bases. The trim removed 1 base at V and 8 bases at J, leaving 8 bases unmatched. The germline V gene encodes CDR1 SGHTA and CDR2 FQGTGA. The CDR3 runs 15 residues. CDR3 coding DNA: TGTGCCAGCAGCTTAAGCGGGAGAACGATCGATGAGCAGTTCTTC. This sequence encodes CASSLSGRTIDEQFF.

This clonotype was counted ten times or more. This sequence joins TRBV12-3 or TRBV12-4 and TRBJ2-1; D may be TRBD2 (6 bases). V was cut by 3 bases and J by 0 bases, with 9 bases left in between. This CDR3 has 15 amino acids. The CDR3 nucleotides read TGTGCCAGCAGTTTGGGGGGTCTCTCCTACAATGAGCAGTTCTTC. This translates into CASSLGGLSYNEQFF.

The gene calls are TRBV6-1 and TRBJ2-7; D is perhaps TRBD1 (6 bases). With 7 bases removed from V and 1 base from J, the gap between germline ends came to 14 bases. The germline CDR1 and CDR2 sequences are MNHNS and SASEGT. The length of the CDR3 is 14 residues. CDR3 residues: CASTSGTSSYEQYV. Here the CDR3 DNA reads TGTGCCAGCACCTCCGGGACAAGTTCCTACGAGCAGTACGTC.

The V call is TRBV5-1, the J call TRBJ2-3, with TRBD2 matching over 7 bases. The ends lost 0 bases at V and 4 bases at J; junction bases unmatched: 8. There are 16 residues in the CDR3. Germline V CDR1 and CDR2: SGHRS, YFSETQ. DNA of the CDR3: TGCGCCAGCAGCTTGGGAGTGGGAGGGGATTCAGATACGCAGTATTTT. Translated: CASSLGVGGDSDTQYF.

The chain combines TRBV12-3 or TRBV12-4 with TRBJ1-3; 9 nucleotides match TRBD1. The CDR3 loop spans 16 amino acids. V shed 6 bases, J shed 4 bases, and the junction held 10 bases outside the gene matches. This CDR3 reads CASRAGTGLFGNTIYF. In DNA form, the CDR3 reads TGTGCCAGCAGAGCGGGGACAGGGTTATTCGGAAACACCATATATTTT.

The chain carries TRBV9 and TRBJ1-2, with D tentatively TRBD1 (5 bases). The CDR3 totals 12 residues. Trimming removed 3 bases at V and 9 bases at J, with 12 bases between. Germline-derived CDR1 and CDR2 are SGDLS and YYNGEE. The DNA for the CDR3 is TGTGCCAGCAGCGGAGCCACAGGTCGCTACACCTTC. Protein sequence: CASSGATGRYTF.

A few counts support this clonotype. The chain couples TRBV29-1 to TRBJ1-1; TRBD1 matches 10 bases. Germline assignment: CDR1 SQVTM and CDR2 ANQGSEA. The ends lost 0 bases at V and 7 bases at J; junction bases unmatched: 2. The CDR3 is 13 residues long. CDR3 sequence (DNA): TGCAGCGTTGAAGAGGGGGACAGGGGTGAAGCTTTCTTT. Amino acids: CSVEEGDRGEAFF.

This chain links TRBV7-8 with TRBJ2-5, with D perhaps TRBD1 (6 bases). This CDR3 is 13 amino acids long. Germline CDR1 SGHVS, CDR2 FQNEAQ. The V end was cut by 5 bases, the J end by 11 bases, with 18 bases between. The CDR3 here is CASSLLGGGEQYF. CDR3 bases: TGTGCCAGCAGCCTTTTAGGGGGTGGGGAGCAGTACTTC.

The chain carries TRBV5-1 and TRBJ1-4, with 9 bases aligning to TRBD1. V lost 2 bases and J lost 8; bases outside the gene matches: 10. In germline, CDR1 is SGHRS, CDR2 YFSETQ. This CDR3 is built from 16 residues. The CDR3 sequence: CASSFEWDREWEKLFF. The CDR3 DNA is TGCGCCAGCAGCTTCGAATGGGACAGGGAATGGGAAAAACTGTTTTTT. Looking up the rest from reference TRBV5-1 and TRBJ1-4 gives the full variable domain: KAGVTQTPRYLIKTRGQQVTLSCSPISGHRSVSWYQQTPGQGLQFLFEYFSETQRNKGNFPGRFSGRQFSNSRSEMNVSTLELGDSALYLCASSFEWDREWEKLFFGSGTQLSVL.

The chain employs TRBV2 and TRBJ2-5, with TRBD2 as a possible D gene (6 bases). Germline V gene lookup returns CDR1 SNHLY and CDR2 FYNNEI. The CDR3 loop spans 12 amino acids. Trimming cost V 8 bases and J 3 bases, with 10 bases left between them. The CDR3 protein is CASPTGEETQYF. The CDR3 DNA reads as TGTGCCAGCCCTACGGGGGAAGAGACCCAGTACTTC.

The rearrangement joins TRBV7-2 to TRBJ2-3; D is uncertain. V lost 5 bases and J 1 base, leaving 7 bases between the germline ends. The germline gives CDR1 SGHTA, CDR2 FQGNSA. The CDR3 is made up of 13 amino acids. CDR3: CASSTTRTDTQYF. Here the CDR3 DNA reads TGTGCCAGCAGCACTACACGCACAGATACGCAGTATTTT.

This rearrangement joins TRBV20-1 to TRBJ1-4; D gene ambiguous. This CDR3 spans 11 amino acids. V lost 4 bases and J lost 7, with 7 bases in between. The V gene's germline CDR1 is DFQATT and CDR2 SNEGSKA (reference sequence). Here the CDR3 reads CSAKAAEKLFF. For the CDR3, the DNA is TGCAGTGCTAAGGCAGCTGAAAAACTGTTTTTT.

The sample holds a few counts of this clonotype. The chain employs TRBV7-9 and TRBJ2-1; no definite D call. The closer fit of TRBJ2-7 to the DNA end suggests the J call may be wrong. The germline V gene has CDR1 SEHNR and CDR2 FQNEAQ (reference sequence). This CDR3 contains 11 residues. The CDR3 DNA follows: TGTGCCGGCACAGCCGCGGACGAGCAGTACTTC. The encoded protein is CAGTAADEQYF.

This sequence joins TRBV28 and TRBJ2-5; 12 bases line up with TRBD2. The CDR3 runs to 14 residues. From germline, CDR1 is MDHEN and CDR2 SYDVKM. With 7 bases clipped from V and 5 bases from J, the junction kept 5 bases outside the gene matches. This CDR3 is CASTLAGGWETQYF. In DNA, the CDR3 is TGTGCCAGCACCCTAGCGGGAGGGTGGGAGACCCAGTACTTC.

This sequence joins TRBV29-1 and TRBJ2-1, with D possibly being TRBD2 (6 bases). Trimming cost V 6 bases and J 1 base, with 13 bases left between them. The length of the CDR3 is 14 residues. Germline lookup yields CDR1 SQVTM and CDR2 ANQGSEA. The CDR3 spells CSVPLAPSYNEQFF. CDR3 nucleotides: TGCAGCGTCCCGCTAGCGCCTTCCTACAATGAGCAGTTCTTC.

The rearrangement joins TRBV6-5 to TRBJ1-2; 9 bases agree with TRBD1. This CDR3 has 15 amino acids. Per the germline V gene, CDR1 is MNHEY and CDR2 is SVGAGI. V shed 7 bases and J 3 bases; nucleotides not matched to a gene: 9. The CDR3 reads CASTDTGTGHYGYTF. CDR3 nucleotides: TGTGCCAGCACCGATACCGGGACAGGGCACTATGGCTACACCTTC.

The rearrangement uses TRBV10-3 and TRBJ1-6, with 8 bases lining up with TRBD1. The V and J ends lost 11 bases and 7 bases, in that order; junction bases with no gene match: 7. This CDR3 has 13 amino acids. Germline V lookup: CDR1 ENHRY, CDR2 SYGVKD. This CDR3 reads CAAGGQENSPLHF. Here the CDR3 DNA reads TGTGCCGCGGGGGGACAGGAGAATTCACCCCTCCACTTT.

V usage is TRBV3-1 and J usage is TRBJ1-6; D is unclear. Germline V gene data show CDR1 as LGHDT and CDR2 as YNNKEL (reference sequence). The ends were cut back, 0 bases at V and 8 bases at J, with 8 bases in the middle. The CDR3 contains 14 residues. The CDR3 loop is CASSQEKGYSPLHF. CDR3 in DNA: TGTGCCAGCAGCCAAGAGAAGGGTTATTCACCCCTCCACTTT.

This clonotype was recorded a few times. The chain recombines TRBV4-1 with TRBJ2-1; TRBD1 might be the D (6 bases). Germline V lookup: CDR1 MGHRA, CDR2 YSYEKL. This CDR3 has 16 residues. Trimming took off 0 bases at V and 7 bases at J, with 16 bases between the two ends. CDR3 nucleotide sequence: TGCGCCAGCAGCCAAGATGGAACAGGGACGCGGAATGAGCAGTTCTTC. It translates to CASSQDGTGTRNEQFF.

V and J are TRBV5-1 and TRBJ2-3; 7 bases match TRBD1. Looked up from germline, CDR1 is SGHRS and CDR2 is YFSETQ. This CDR3 region has 14 residues. Trimming at V came to 4 bases and at J to 2 bases, leaving 4 bases not matched to a gene. CDR3 in amino acids: CASSTTGTTDTQYF. The CDR3 bases are TGCGCCAGCAGCACGACAGGGACCACAGATACGCAGTATTTT.

This clonotype has more than one count but fewer than ten. J is TRBJ2-7 and V is TRBV19; D ambiguous. The V end lost 0 bases, the J end lost 6 bases, and 15 bases lay between the germline ends. This CDR3 region has 15 residues. Germline CDR1 reads LNHDA; CDR2 reads SQIVND (reference sequence). CDR3 coding DNA: TGTGCCAGTAGTATAGACCTGCCCTACTGGAGCGAGCAGTACGTC. The encoded protein is CASSIDLPYWSEQYV.

The gene calls are TRBV3-1 and TRBJ1-2; D not certain. The CDR3 is made up of 13 amino acids. In germline, CDR1 is LGHDT, CDR2 YNNKEL (reference sequence). The V and J ends lost 4 bases and 8 bases respectively, with 14 bases between them. CDR3 nucleotides: TGTGCCAGCAGCCGCGAGAACTGGGAGGGCTACACCTTC. This gives the protein CASSRENWEGYTF.

This clonotype was observed a handful of times. The rearrangement joins TRBV6-5 to TRBJ2-5; no clear D gene. The J call is in doubt because the DNA end fits TRBJ2-7 better. CDR3 length equals 13 residues. Germline values: CDR1 MNHEY, CDR2 SVGAGI. This CDR3 reads CASSYEAGREQYF. The DNA of the CDR3 is TGTGCCAGCAGTTACGAGGCAGGACGCGAGCAGTACTTC.

The chain combines TRBV9 with TRBJ2-1, with D perhaps TRBD2 (5 bases). V was cut by 4 bases and J by 4 bases, with 12 bases left in between. Germline CDR1 is SGDLS and CDR2 is YYNGEE. The CDR3 contains 14 residues. CDR3 sequence: CASSPLDWYNEQFF. CDR3 sequence (DNA): TGTGCCAGCAGCCCCCTGGACTGGTACAATGAGCAGTTCTTC.

This clonotype has more than one count but fewer than ten. J is TRBJ1-1 and V is TRBV14; the D gene is possibly TRBD1 (5 bases). Per the germline V gene, CDR1 is SGHDN and CDR2 is FVKESK. V was shortened by 2 bases and J by 4 bases, with 14 bases between the two germline ends. CDR3 length: 15 residues. The CDR3 loop reads CASSQRQFGGTEAFF. Written as DNA, the CDR3 is TGTGCCAGCAGCCAACGGCAGTTCGGGGGCACTGAAGCTTTCTTT.

A few counts support this clonotype. This sequence joins TRBV7-9 and TRBJ2-5; 11 bases line up with TRBD2. V lost 3 bases to trimming and J lost 1 base; unmatched junction nucleotides: 7. Germline V gene lookup returns CDR1 SEHNR and CDR2 FQNEAQ (reference sequence). This CDR3 spans 17 amino acids. The CDR3, as DNA: TGTGCCAGCAGCTTTCCCATCGGGACTAGCGGCCAAGAGACCCAGTACTTC. This encodes CASSFPIGTSGQETQYF.